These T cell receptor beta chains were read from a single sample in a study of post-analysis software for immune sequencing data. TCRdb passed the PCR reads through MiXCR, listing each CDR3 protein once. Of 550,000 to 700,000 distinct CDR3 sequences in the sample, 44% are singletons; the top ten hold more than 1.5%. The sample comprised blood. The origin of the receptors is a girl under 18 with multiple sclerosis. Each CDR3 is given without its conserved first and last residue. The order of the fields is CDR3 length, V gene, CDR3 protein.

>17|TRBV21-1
ASSLRDRGQEYSNQPQH
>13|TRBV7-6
ASSLSWDREYEQY
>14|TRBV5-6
ASSFGPGLNSYEQY
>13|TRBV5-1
ASSLAGDKYYEQY
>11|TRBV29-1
SVVEQGWEKLF
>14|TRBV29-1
SVLLKPGRGTYEQY
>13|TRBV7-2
ASSATSGSTYEQY
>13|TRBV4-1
ASSDPSGSENEQF
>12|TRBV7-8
ASSLQGWTDTQY
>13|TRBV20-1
SARSPSGRAYEQY
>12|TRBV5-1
ASSFSGATDTQY
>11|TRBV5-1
ASSPGPTDTQY
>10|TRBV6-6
ASRHSNTEAF
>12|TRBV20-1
SASPSGRAYLQF
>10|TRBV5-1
ASSLSNNEQF
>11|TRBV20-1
SAEGQVGYGYT
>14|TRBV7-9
ASSSQTSGYQETQY
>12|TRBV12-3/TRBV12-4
TSTIRDRGLRQY
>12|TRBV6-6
ASSEDREADGYT
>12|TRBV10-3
AISGGLAENIQY
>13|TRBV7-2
ASSQNTGGPGEQY
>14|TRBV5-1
ASSFLGLADYNEQF
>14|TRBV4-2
ASSQEGTGIQETQY
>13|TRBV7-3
ASSLGGPGTGELF
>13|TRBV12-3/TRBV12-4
ASILRGRGGSGYT
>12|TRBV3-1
ASSLGQGKVKAF
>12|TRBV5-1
ASSLSQGYNEQF
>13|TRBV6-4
ASSDGSGSSDTQY
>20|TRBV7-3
ASSSRDASGVAGGTSYNEQF
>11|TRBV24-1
ATRQDATDTQY
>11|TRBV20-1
SARVQIGQPQH
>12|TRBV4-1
ASSQHGAGSGYT
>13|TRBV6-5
ASSYDGAGADVLT
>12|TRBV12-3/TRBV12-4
ASRPPGGVPRAF
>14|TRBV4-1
ASTVLYSGMNTEAF
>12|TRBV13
ASSLVNTNTEAF
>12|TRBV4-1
ASSPGQLGQPQH
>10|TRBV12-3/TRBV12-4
ASRGAYNEQF
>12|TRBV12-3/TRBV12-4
ASSYGRDYNEQF
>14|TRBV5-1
ASSSLRTSRTDTQY
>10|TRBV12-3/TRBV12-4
ASTPGGQEQF